A single sample gave rise to the 29 T cell receptor beta chains below, sequenced in a study of blood T cell repertoires in COVID-19. Sequenced by immunoSEQ multiplex PCR; TCRdb stores in-frame clones only, minus some. Of under 200,000 clones in the sample, over 80% were seen once. Sequencing was performed on PBMCs or T cells enriched from blood (not recorded which). The receptors were gathered from a woman aged 30 to 39 who had been exposed to COVID-19.

This chain uses TRBV4-1 with TRBJ1-1, with D uncertain. The germline V gene encodes CDR1 MGHRA and CDR2 YSYEKL. The CDR3 is made up of 17 amino acids. The ends were cut back, 0 bases at V and 1 base at J, with 15 bases in the middle. CDR3 region: CASSQDYAIPGNTEAFF. Here the CDR3 DNA reads TGCGCCAGCAGCCAAGATTATGCGATACCAGGGAACACTGAAGCTTTCTTT.

This chain joins TRBV7-9 and TRBJ1-4; 9 nucleotides match TRBD1. Germline V gene lookup returns CDR1 SEHNR and CDR2 FQNEAQ (reference sequence). The CDR3 is made up of 15 amino acids. The V and J ends lost 5 bases and 8 bases, in that order; junction bases with no gene match: 9. CDR3: CASSPPTGGREKLFF. The CDR3 DNA reads TGTGCCAGCAGCCCGCCAACAGGGGGCCGGGAAAAACTGTTTTTT.

The rearrangement joins TRBV29-1 to TRBJ1-2; the match to TRBD1 covers 8 bases. The germline V gene has CDR1 SQVTM and CDR2 ANQGSEA. With V trimmed by 6 bases and J by 6 bases, 6 bases remained unmatched. The CDR3 has 12 amino acids. This chain's CDR3 is CSVDGQGNGYTF. In nucleotides, the CDR3 is TGCAGCGTGGATGGACAGGGAAATGGCTACACCTTC.

The chain uses TRBV5-1 and TRBJ2-2; possibly TRBD2 for D (6 bases). CDR1 and CDR2 from the germline V gene are SGHRS and YFSETQ. This CDR3 region has 15 residues. The CDR3 DNA reads TGCGTATTCACGGGGACGGGGGAGAGAACCGGGGAGCTGTTTTTT. This gives the protein CVFTGTGERTGELFF. Based on the CDR3 plus reference TRBV5-1 and TRBJ2-2, the full variable domain is KAGVTQTPRYLIKTRGQQVTLSCSPISGHRSVSWYQQTPGQGLQFLFEYFSETQRNKGNFPGRFSGRQFSNSRSEMNVSTLELGDSALYLCVFTGTGERTGELFFGEGSRLTVL.

The chain carries TRBV27 and TRBJ2-7; 7 nucleotides agree with TRBD2. This CDR3 has 17 residues. Germline CDR1 is MNHEY and CDR2 is SMNVEV (reference sequence). Trimming removed 8 bases from V and 2 bases from J; junction bases left unmatched: 18. Here the CDR3 reads CASAGGTTTGTPYEQYF. DNA for the CDR3: TGTGCCAGCGCCGGGGGGACGACGACGGGGACTCCCTACGAGCAGTACTTC.

The rearrangement links TRBV15 to TRBJ1-4, with TRBD1 matching 10 bases. The CDR3 runs 15 residues. The germline V gene has CDR1 LNHNV and CDR2 YYDKDF (reference sequence). V shed 7 bases, J shed 3 bases, and the junction held 5 bases outside the gene matches. The chain's CDR3 is CATTDRGPSNEKLFF. As DNA, the CDR3 is TGTGCCACCACTGACAGGGGGCCCTCTAATGAAAAACTGTTTTTT. Full variable domain (missing parts from reference TRBV15 and TRBJ1-4): DAMVIQNPRYQVTQFGKPVTLSCSQTLNHNVMYWYQQKSSQAPKLLFHYYDKDFNNEADTPDNFQSRRPNTSFCFLDIRSPGLGDTAMYLCATTDRGPSNEKLFFGSGTQLSVL.

This chain uses TRBV5-4 with TRBJ1-2; D call uncertain. The CDR3 totals 14 residues. CDR1 is SGHNT, CDR2 YYREEE, per germline (reference sequence). The CDR3 protein is CAQREMPGTYGYTF. DNA of the CDR3: TGTGCGCAGAGGGAAATGCCGGGAACCTATGGCTACACCTTC. Combining the CDR3 with reference TRBV5-4 and TRBJ1-2 gives the whole variable domain ETGVTQSPTHLIKTRGQQVTLRCSSQSGHNTVSWYQQALGQGPQFIFQYYREEENGRGNFPPRFSGLQFPNYSSELNVNALELDDSALYLCAQREMPGTYGYTFGSGTRLTVV.

The chain combines TRBV5-6 with TRBJ2-7; 9 nucleotides line up with TRBD1. CDR1 is SGHDT and CDR2 is YYEEEE in the germline V gene. Losses at the gene ends were 2 bases for V and 1 base for J; bases not matched to a gene: 4. This CDR3 region has 15 residues. The CDR3 DNA reads TGTGCCAGCAGCTTTTCCGGGACAGGGTCCTACGAGCAGTACTTC. Translated: CASSFSGTGSYEQYF.

V is TRBV27 and J is TRBJ1-1, with 11 bases identical to TRBD1. The CDR3 sequence is 15 residues long. Germline CDR1 reads MNHEY; CDR2 reads SMNVEV (reference sequence). Trimming took 0 bases from V and 4 from J; bases not matched to a gene: 1. This CDR3 reads CASSLSGQGGTEAFF. The CDR3, as DNA: TGTGCCAGCAGTTTATCGGGACAGGGGGGCACTGAAGCTTTCTTT.

The chain is built from TRBV19 and TRBJ1-1, with 9 positions matching TRBD1. The CDR3 spans 18 residues. Germline assignment: CDR1 LNHDA and CDR2 SQIVND (reference sequence). Germline trimming cut 3 bases from V and 3 bases from J; bases unmatched to any gene: 14. This CDR3 reads CASSIQYLRDRVYTEAFF. In nucleotides, the CDR3 is TGTGCCAGTAGTATCCAATACCTCCGGGACAGGGTCTACACTGAAGCTTTCTTT.

CDR3 sequence reads: CASSRSRQGNEKLFF. CDR3 DNA sequence: TGTGCCAGCTCACGGTCTCGACAGGGTAATGAAAAACTGTTTTTT. The chain has TRBV18 and TRBJ1-4, with TRBD1 identical over 7 bases. The CDR3 runs 15 residues. J was trimmed by 4 bases and V by 4 bases; bases with no gene match: 6. CDR1 KGHSH and CDR2 LQKENI come from the germline V gene.

The rearrangement links TRBV9 to TRBJ1-4; TRBD1 might be the D (6 bases). CDR1 is SGDLS, CDR2 YYNGEE, per germline. Trimming took off 3 bases at V and 7 bases at J, with 13 bases between the two ends. This CDR3 comprises 14 residues. The CDR3 DNA sequence: TGTGCCAGCAGCGCGACAGGTCAGGGTGAAAAACTGTTTTTT. Translating it yields CASSATGQGEKLFF.

This clone was counted only a few times. The chain is built from TRBV6-5 and TRBJ2-5, with 10 nucleotides matching TRBD1. The CDR3 totals 13 residues. V shed 6 bases and J 6 bases; nucleotides not matched to a gene: 4. Germline V gene sequence: CDR1 MNHEY, CDR2 SVGAGI. CDR3: CASRDRGAQTQYF. Written as DNA, the CDR3 is TGTGCCAGCAGGGACAGGGGGGCCCAGACCCAGTACTTC.

V usage is TRBV2 and J usage is TRBJ1-1; D uncertain. Trimming pared 5 bases from V and 5 bases from J, leaving 18 bases between. CDR3 size: 15 residues. Per the germline V gene, CDR1 is SNHLY and CDR2 is FYNNEI. The CDR3 nucleotides are TGTGCCAGCAGTAGTCGTCCGTGGGGAGGGACTGAAGCTTTCTTT. Translation: CASSSRPWGGTEAFF. The full variable domain, rest sourced from reference TRBV2 and TRBJ1-1, is EPEVTQTPSHQVTQMGQEVILRCVPISNHLYFYWYRQILGQKVEFLVSFYNNEISEKSEIFDDQFSVERPDGSNFTLKIRSTKLEDSAMYFCASSSRPWGGTEAFFGQGTRLTVV.

This clone was seen only a few times. This rearrangement joins TRBV6-5 to TRBJ1-2; tentatively, D is TRBD1 (5 bases). Per germline, CDR1 MNHEY and CDR2 SVGAGI. The CDR3 runs to 11 residues. Trimming pared 6 bases from V and 7 bases from J, leaving 9 bases between. The CDR3 region is CASSQGGGYTF. The CDR3 coding sequence is TGTGCCAGCAGCCAGGGTGGTGGCTACACCTTC.

The rearrangement links TRBV4-2 to TRBJ2-7, with 12 nucleotides matching TRBD2. V shed 3 bases and J 0 bases; nucleotides not matched to a gene: 3. The germline V gene encodes CDR1 LGHNA and CDR2 YNFKEQ. The CDR3 consists of 16 residues. In nucleotides, the CDR3 is TGTGCCAGCAGCCAGACTAGCGGGGGCGCCTCCTACGAGCAGTACTTC. Its translation: CASSQTSGGASYEQYF.

The chain links TRBV6-5 to TRBJ1-2; tentatively, D is TRBD1 (6 bases). CDR3 size: 12 residues. The ends were cut back, 7 bases at V and 6 bases at J, with 12 bases in the middle. CDR1 is MNHEY, CDR2 SVGAGI, per germline. The CDR3 is CASKQGPHGYTF. Written as DNA, the CDR3 is TGTGCCAGCAAACAGGGCCCCCATGGCTACACCTTC.

As concerns this clone: One end of the junction fails to match germline, which may point to a read error. The chain has TRBV7-3 and TRBJ1-4, with a tentative D call TRBD1 (6 bases). The CDR3 runs to 11 residues. Germline loops: CDR1 SGHTA, CDR2 FQGTGA. CDR3 sequence: CASSSPPDRPF. Here the CDR3 DNA reads TGTGCCAGCAGCTCCCCGCCGGACAGACCTTTT.

The chain is built from TRBV5-6 and TRBJ1-2; maybe TRBD1 (6 bases). With 5 bases removed from V and 5 bases from J, the gap between germline ends came to 19 bases. CDR3 length: 15 residues. CDR1 is SGHDT, CDR2 YYEEEE, per germline. CDR3 coding DNA: TGTGCCAGCAGAGTGGTGGCAGGGGTTTATTATGGCTACACCTTC. This codes for CASRVVAGVYYGYTF. Supplemented by reference TRBV5-6 and TRBJ1-2, the full variable domain reads DAGVTQSPTHLIKTRGQQVTLRCSPKSGHDTVSWYQQALGQGPQFIFQYYEEEERQRGNFPDRFSGHQFPNYSSELNVNALLLGDSALYLCASRVVAGVYYGYTFGSGTRLTVV.

This clone was observed a handful of times. The J gene is TRBJ1-2, the V gene TRBV18; D unresolved. The CDR3 consists of 16 residues. CDR1 KGHSH and CDR2 LQKENI come from the germline V gene. Trimming stripped 4 bases from V and 1 base from J, with 16 bases between. Here the CDR3 reads CASSLLSTPNNYGYTF. The CDR3 DNA reads as TGTGCCAGCTCACTACTATCGACGCCAAATAACTATGGCTACACCTTC. Based on the CDR3 plus reference TRBV18 and TRBJ1-2, the full variable domain is NAGVMQNPRHLVRRRGQEARLRCSPMKGHSHVYWYRQLPEEGLKFMVYLQKENIIDESGMPKERFSAEFPKEGPSILRIQQVVRGDSAAYFCASSLLSTPNNYGYTFGSGTRLTVV.

The chain uses TRBV18 and TRBJ1-3; D gene ambiguous. With 6 bases removed from V and 2 bases from J, the gap between germline ends came to 11 bases. CDR3 length: 14 amino acids. CDR1 and CDR2 (germline): KGHSH, LQKENI. CDR3 coding DNA: TGTGCCAGCTCCCCTTTTTCGGCTGGAAACACCATATATTTT. Encoded protein: CASSPFSAGNTIYF. The full variable domain, with the rest looked up from reference TRBV18 and TRBJ1-3, is NAGVMQNPRHLVRRRGQEARLRCSPMKGHSHVYWYRQLPEEGLKFMVYLQKENIIDESGMPKERFSAEFPKEGPSILRIQQVVRGDSAAYFCASSPFSAGNTIYFGEGSWLTVV.

With regard to this clone: The same CDR3 can be traced to other DNA sequences in this sample. V gene TRBV7-2 combines with J gene TRBJ2-3; possibly TRBD2 for D (5 bases). This CDR3 comprises 15 residues. The germline CDR1 and CDR2 sequences are SGHTA and FQGNSA. V gave up 2 bases and J gave up 3 bases, with 12 bases separating them. The CDR3 DNA follows: TGTGCCAGCAGCTTAACCGGGAAAGGAACAGATACGCAGTATTTT. This codes for CASSLTGKGTDTQYF. Filled out from reference TRBV7-2 and TRBJ2-3, the complete variable domain reads GAGVSQSPSNKVTEKGKDVELRCDPISGHTALYWYRQSLGQGLEFLIYFQGNSAPDKSGLPSDRFSAERTGGSVSTLTIQRTQQEDSAVYLCASSLTGKGTDTQYFGPGTRLTVL.

The V gene is TRBV6-5, the J gene TRBJ1-5; 7 bases line up with TRBD1. Germline V CDR1 and CDR2: MNHEY, SVGAGI. CDR3 size: 14 residues. Trimming removed 6 bases from V and 6 bases from J; junction bases left unmatched: 8. The CDR3 DNA is TGTGCCAGCAGGGACCGGGACAGATTTCAGCCCCAGCATTTT. The encoded protein is CASRDRDRFQPQHF.

V gene TRBV30 combines with J gene TRBJ1-4, with no clear D. V was shortened by 2 bases and J by 8 bases, with 9 bases between the two germline ends. Germline CDR1 reads GTSNPN; CDR2 reads SVGIG (reference sequence). The CDR3 covers 12 residues. This chain's CDR3 is CAWSRVREKLFF. CDR3 DNA sequence: TGTGCCTGGAGTCGGGTCCGGGAAAAACTGTTTTTT.

The chain recombines TRBV7-9 with TRBJ1-5; D may be TRBD1 (6 bases). With 0 bases removed from V and 3 bases from J, the gap between germline ends came to 9 bases. The germline CDR1 and CDR2 sequences are SEHNR and FQNEAQ (reference sequence). The CDR3 consists of 15 residues. Written as DNA, the CDR3 is TGTGCCAGCAGCTTAGCGTCAGGGGACAATCAGCCCCAGCATTTT. Protein: CASSLASGDNQPQHF.

The chain recombines TRBV7-8 with TRBJ1-3, with 8 bases fitting TRBD1. The germline gives CDR1 SGHVS, CDR2 FQNEAQ. J was trimmed by 3 bases and V by 0 bases; bases with no gene match: 4. This CDR3 comprises 16 residues. Written as DNA, the CDR3 is TGTGCCAGCAGCTTAGCCCCCGGGACAGGTGGAAACACCATATATTTT. Translating it yields CASSLAPGTGGNTIYF.

The CDR3 spells CASSMRARSGNTIYF. In DNA form, the CDR3 reads TGTGCCAGTAGTATGCGGGCCCGCTCTGGAAACACCATATATTTT. The chain joins TRBV19 to TRBJ1-3; D gene uncertain. This CDR3 spans 15 amino acids. V lost 3 bases and J 0 bases, leaving 9 bases between the germline ends. Germline V gene lookup returns CDR1 LNHDA and CDR2 SQIVND (reference sequence). The full variable domain, its missing parts supplied by reference TRBV19 and TRBJ1-3, is DGGITQSPKYLFRKEGQNVTLSCEQNLNHDAMYWYRQDPGQGLRLIYYSQIVNDFQKGDIAEGYSVSREKKESFPLTVTSAQKNPTAFYLCASSMRARSGNTIYFGEGSWLTVV.

J is TRBJ1-1 and V is TRBV5-1; D is uncertain. Germline values: CDR1 SGHRS, CDR2 YFSETQ. The V end lost 4 bases, the J end lost 0 bases, and 13 bases lay between the germline ends. This CDR3 spans 15 amino acids. The CDR3 coding sequence is TGCGCCAGCAGCCAAGGACGAGGGATGAACACTGAAGCTTTCTTT. It translates to CASSQGRGMNTEAFF.

The chain links TRBV19 to TRBJ2-2; possible D gene TRBD2, 6 bases. CDR1 is LNHDA, CDR2 SQIVND, per germline (reference sequence). CDR3 length equals 18 residues. V lost 2 bases to trimming and J lost 0 bases, with 16 bases between them. The CDR3 coding sequence is TGTGCCAGTAGTATACGGGGGAGGACAAACTCGAACACCGGGGAGCTGTTTTTT. It specifies CASSIRGRTNSNTGELFF.